These 8 T cell receptor beta chains were sequenced from one sample in a study of PD-L1 blockade in urothelial cancer. The repertoire was sequenced with immunoSEQ multiplex PCR; TCRdb's copy has only in-frame clones and lacks some. Altogether more than 85,000 clones are present, over 80% being singletons, with the ten largest covering around 0.9%. The material was PBMCs, obtained around atezolizumab (anti-PD-L1) treatment. The receptors shown here come from an elderly woman with urothelial cancer.

This clone was seen once. The chain uses TRBV6-1 and TRBJ2-1; TRBD2 might be the D (6 bases). Between the trimmed V and J ends, which lost 2 bases and 1 base, there was a span of 18 bases. The CDR3 has 18 amino acids. Germline V lookup: CDR1 MNHNS, CDR2 SASEGT. CDR3 sequence: CASSEWEAAARSYNEQFF. The CDR3 nucleotides are TGTGCCAGCAGTGAATGGGAGGCGGCTGCACGATCCTACAATGAGCAGTTCTTC.

The V gene is TRBV10-3, the J gene TRBJ2-7; maybe TRBD1 (6 bases). The V gene's germline CDR1 is ENHRY and CDR2 SYGVKD. V shed 3 bases and J shed 3 bases, with 12 bases lying between them. The CDR3 totals 14 residues. The CDR3 nucleotides read TGTGCCATCAGTGAACTGACAGGAATCTACGAGCAGTACTTC. Translation: CAISELTGIYEQYF.

V gene TRBV19 combines with J gene TRBJ2-5, with 11 bases fitting TRBD2. Losses at the gene ends were 1 base for V and 1 base for J; bases not matched to a gene: 2. CDR1 and CDR2 from the germline V gene are LNHDA and SQIVND (reference sequence). The length of the CDR3 is 16 residues. The CDR3 DNA is TGTGCCAGTAGTATAGTTGGGACTAGCGGCCAAGAGACCCAGTACTTC. Its protein is CASSIVGTSGQETQYF.

V gene TRBV28 combines with J gene TRBJ1-2; D not resolved. The CDR3 is made up of 15 amino acids. From germline, CDR1 is MDHEN and CDR2 SYDVKM. The V end lost 1 base, the J end lost 0 bases, and 9 bases lay between the germline ends. The CDR3 DNA reads as TGTGCCAGCAGTTTATCGATGGGAGCTAACTATGGCTACACCTTC. Translated, it gives CASSLSMGANYGYTF.

V and J are TRBV15 and TRBJ2-3; weak D call: TRBD1 (5 bases). Germline assignment: CDR1 LNHNV and CDR2 YYDKDF (reference sequence). The CDR3 sequence is 14 residues long. V was shortened by 0 bases and J by 2 bases, with 6 bases between the two germline ends. This CDR3 is CATSRDRATDTQYF. The CDR3 DNA reads as TGTGCCACCAGCAGAGACAGGGCCACAGATACGCAGTATTTT.

The V gene is TRBV28, the J gene TRBJ2-7; the match to TRBD1 covers 9 bases. This CDR3 comprises 15 residues. CDR1 is MDHEN and CDR2 is SYDVKM in the germline V gene. The V and J ends lost 5 bases and 3 bases, in that order; junction bases with no gene match: 8. CDR3 protein: CASSPQDRGGYEQYF. The CDR3 DNA sequence: TGTGCCAGCAGTCCGCAGGACAGGGGAGGCTACGAGCAGTACTTC.

The chain carries TRBV27 and TRBJ1-5; D possibly corresponds to TRBD1 (6 bases). This CDR3 comprises 14 residues. V was shortened by 4 bases and J by 0 bases, with 7 bases between the two germline ends. CDR1 is MNHEY, CDR2 SMNVEV, per germline (reference sequence). The CDR3 coding sequence is TGTGCCAGCAGTTACAGGGATAGCAATCAGCCCCAGCATTTT. It is translated as CASSYRDSNQPQHF.

The chain joins TRBV5-5 to TRBJ1-1; 11 positions agree with TRBD1. This CDR3 region has 13 residues. V lost 3 bases to trimming and J lost 6 bases; unmatched junction nucleotides: 1. Germline V gene sequence: CDR1 SGHKS, CDR2 YYEKEE (reference sequence). The CDR3 region has the DNA TGTGCCAGCAGCTGGACAGGGGGCTCTGAAGCTTTCTTT. Its protein is CASSWTGGSEAFF.